These T cell receptor beta chains were read from a single sample in a study of identical twins. TCRdb recomputed calls from the 5' RACE reads with MiXCR, one row per CDR3 protein. Of 430,000 or so distinct CDR3 sequences listed, 24% were seen once; the top ten hold just under 3%. These same records also appear under a second study, on T cells expressing NK-cell markers.

Sequencing was performed on CD4+ T cells sorted from blood. The receptors derive from a woman aged 18 to 35 in good health. The CDR3 runs from the conserved cysteine through the conserved F or W. A D gene is named only where the DNA matches it firmly. A clone size is listed for some rows: how often the clone was seen (once, few, many), or a class if it is expanded.

cdr3_length	clone_size	d_call	j_call	v_call	cdr3_aa
15	few	TRBD1	TRBJ2-1	TRBV7-9	CASSLMGQGDNEQFF
18	few	TRBD2	TRBJ2-3	TRBV15	CATSREWASGRITDTQYF
16	few	TRBD2	TRBJ2-1	TRBV9	CASSGRVAGSYNEQFF
14	-	TRBD1	TRBJ2-1	TRBV24-1	CATSDRTGPNEQFF
12	few	-	TRBJ1-1	TRBV6-2/TRBV6-3	CASRTGSFEAFF
15	-	TRBD1	TRBJ2-3	TRBV20-1	CSARNPTGATDTQYF
15	-	TRBD2	TRBJ2-1	TRBV29-1	CSAGLAGGTYNEQFF
18	many	-	TRBJ2-1	TRBV5-5	CASSYFGTVGESYNEQFF
17	-	TRBD1	TRBJ2-3	TRBV20-1	CCARDLGSQGATDTQYF
14	-	TRBD2	TRBJ2-7	TRBV12-3/TRBV12-4	CASSQDGRGYEQYF
15	-	TRBD1	TRBJ1-5	TRBV7-9	CASSTDRGRVEPQHF
11	-	TRBD1	TRBJ1-2	TRBV29-1	CSVWTGYGYTF
12	many	-	TRBJ2-1	TRBV7-9	CASSLSSNEQFF
16	-	-	TRBJ1-6	TRBV12-5	CASAEVVGSYNSPLHF
15	-	-	TRBJ2-3	TRBV3-1	CASSQWGQGTDTQYF
13	-	-	TRBJ1-4	TRBV7-2	CASSLGFLGKLFF
12	-	-	TRBJ1-2	TRBV4-2	CASWVPNYGYTF
12	-	-	TRBJ2-3	TRBV20-1	CSVPRTEFTQYF
15	-	TRBD2	TRBJ2-7	TRBV6-5	CASSSQGAGEINEYF
16	few	TRBD2	TRBJ2-5	TRBV5-1	CASTMGASGPTETQYF
10	-	-	TRBJ2-7	TRBV20-1	CSASGNEQYF
14	few	-	TRBJ2-5	TRBV6-1	CASSTGNPPGTQYF
16	-	TRBD2	TRBJ2-1	TRBV20-1	CSAREPSGSIHNEQFF
16	-	TRBD2	TRBJ2-1	TRBV4-3	CASSRLAGGPGNEQFF
17	few	TRBD2	TRBJ2-1	TRBV6-2/TRBV6-3	CASITTSGRTRRNEQFF
13	few	-	TRBJ1-2	TRBV6-1	CASSKDRDYGYTF
14	few	-	TRBJ1-1	TRBV29-1	CSVEDRRGRTEAFF
17	-	-	TRBJ2-5	TRBV7-8	CASSLVGLRSTQETQYF
14	-	TRBD2	TRBJ2-7	TRBV20-1	CSARVVGLAGEQYF
13	-	-	TRBJ1-1	TRBV9	CASSVEANTEAFF
15	few	TRBD2	TRBJ2-1	TRBV18	CASSPPGRERGEQFF
15	-	-	TRBJ2-1	TRBV18	CASSPRLAIYNEQFF
16	-	TRBD2	TRBJ2-1	TRBV27	CASSFGPSGRYNEQFF
14	few	-	TRBJ2-2	TRBV11-2	CASSVSGDTGELFF
12	-	-	TRBJ1-1	TRBV12-3/TRBV12-4	CASSVRYTEAFF
17	-	-	TRBJ2-3	TRBV18	CASSPIGSTSSTDTQYF
14	-	TRBD1	TRBJ1-5	TRBV29-1	CSVAGQGPNQPQHF
11	many	-	TRBJ1-6	TRBV20-1	CSASFGSPLHF
16	-	-	TRBJ2-4	TRBV5-1	CASTEYRDGGKNIQYF
15	-	-	TRBJ2-2	TRBV7-2	CASRPGGVDTGELFF
21	-	-	TRBJ2-4	TRBV5-6	CASSRTARAWRVDSAKNIQYF
14	few	TRBD1	TRBJ2-3	TRBV10-3	CAISVGRTGTEQYF
15	-	-	TRBJ2-6	TRBV6-1	CASRGAQSGANVLTF
14	-	-	TRBJ2-5	TRBV10-3	CAISAGGVQETQYF
14	few	-	TRBJ1-2	TRBV28	CASSGQAANYGYTF
14	-	-	TRBJ2-5	TRBV12-3/TRBV12-4	CASSLGRVGETQYF
12	-	-	TRBJ2-4	TRBV30	CAWGRRENIQYF